The subject of this entry is one T cell receptor beta chain. Its antigen is unidentified. The ends were cut back, 1 base at V and 8 bases at J, with 20 bases in the middle. The germline V gene has CDR1 MNHEY and CDR2 SMNVEV (reference sequence). The CDR3 is made up of 16 amino acids. The data derive from a study of T cell responses to AZD1222 COVID-19 vaccine. General study findings and limits: AZD1222 recipients seropositive at baseline numbered only six or seven. Unmutated variant regions are reportedly the target of nearly half of TCRs that are spike-specific. Vaccine-associated CD4 TCRs ranged over spike, dominating at 160-218 and 743-854.

Sequencing used immunoSEQ multiplex PCR; TCRdb keeps in-frame clones, though not all of them. The top ten hold 3% to 3.5% of the sample, which has roughly 180,000 clones, approximately 89% seen once. The clonotype originates from an adult who received the AZD1222 COVID-19 vaccine. The sequenced sample was peripheral blood, obtained 28 days after the second AZD1222 dose. This chain connects TRBV27 to TRBJ1-2, with D perhaps matching TRBD1 (5 bases). CDR3 coding DNA: TGTGCCAGCAGTTTATTCCAGACAGTAGGTGCGGGCGGCTACACCTTC. This gives the protein CASSLFQTVGAGGYTF.